These 3 T cell receptor beta chains were sequenced from one sample in a study of identical twins. MiXCR, applied by TCRdb to the 5' RACE reads, yields one record per CDR3 protein. The repertoire holds some 1,600,000 distinct CDR3 sequences, with about 30% as singletons. Sequencing was performed on cord blood. These receptors all come from a newborn girl in good health.

This clonotype was detected a few times. This chain joins TRBV9 and TRBJ2-7, with D possibly matching TRBD2 (5 bases). V lost 4 bases and J 1 base, leaving 21 bases between the germline ends. The CDR3 contains 17 residues. CDR1 is SGDLS, CDR2 YYNGEE, per germline. The CDR3 DNA reads TGTGCCAGCAGCCCTGAGAGGGCCAGTCGGAGGTCCTACGAGCAGTACTTC. Protein product: CASSPERASRRSYEQYF.

This clonotype has more than one count but fewer than ten. The V gene is TRBV5-1, the J gene TRBJ2-1; a possible D gene is TRBD2 (6 bases). Germline V gene lookup returns CDR1 SGHRS and CDR2 YFSETQ. This CDR3 is 15 amino acids long. Trimming removed 2 bases at V and 13 bases at J, with 22 bases between. DNA of the CDR3: TGCGCCAGCAGCTTTGATCCAGCGGGTCAACCCCACCAGTTCTTC. Its translation is CASSFDPAGQPHQFF. The variable domain in full, with the rest retrieved from reference TRBV5-1 and TRBJ2-1, is KAGVTQTPRYLIKTRGQQVTLSCSPISGHRSVSWYQQTPGQGLQFLFEYFSETQRNKGNFPGRFSGRQFSNSRSEMNVSTLELGDSALYLCASSFDPAGQPHQFFGPGTRLTVL.

Details on this clonotype: This may arise from a read error, as a much more abundant clone is one base away. The V call is TRBV4-2, the J call TRBJ2-3; 9 nucleotides line up with TRBD2. CDR1 and CDR2 from the germline V gene are LGHNA and YNFKEQ. Losses at the gene ends were 1 base for V and 2 bases for J; bases not matched to a gene: 1. The CDR3 sequence is 15 residues long. The CDR3 region has the DNA TGTGCCAGCAGCCAAGGCGGGAGGGCCACAGATACGCAGTATTTT. This translates into CASSQGGRATDTQYF.